The 30 T cell receptor beta chains below all came from one sample that was sequenced in a study of cytomegalovirus exposure and HLA in healthy donors. PCR amplification relied on 60 Vbeta primers (plus 13 Jbeta primers). Data came from immunoSEQ multiplex PCR; TCRdb stores just in-frame clones and leaves some out. Among 100,000 or so clones, 75% to 85% were seen once, and the ten largest hold around 2.1%. Material: PBMCs. The receptor set was obtained from a man in his thirties or forties in good health and CMV-seronegative.

The chain is built from TRBV29-1 and TRBJ1-1; D may be TRBD1 (5 bases). Trimming shortened V by 3 bases and J by 1 base, and 12 bases separated the two germline ends. The CDR3 has 14 amino acids. Looked up from germline, CDR1 is SQVTM and CDR2 is ANQGSEA. The CDR3 here is CSVDGYGGNTEAFF. CDR3 coding DNA: TGCAGCGTTGATGGCTACGGGGGGAACACTGAAGCTTTCTTT.

The chain has TRBV10-3 and TRBJ2-7; D perhaps matches TRBD1 (5 bases). Trimming stripped 1 base from V and 3 bases from J, with 7 bases between. From germline, CDR1 is ENHRY and CDR2 SYGVKD. The CDR3 spans 13 residues. The CDR3 nucleotides are TGTGCCATCAGTGAGTTAGGGGTCTACGAGCAGTACTTC. It encodes CAISELGVYEQYF.

The chain combines TRBV15 with TRBJ2-1; perhaps TRBD2 as D (6 bases). Trimming pared 0 bases from V and 7 bases from J, leaving 16 bases between. Germline CDR1 is LNHNV and CDR2 is YYDKDF (reference sequence). CDR3 size: 16 residues. The CDR3 nucleotides read TGTGCCACCAGCAGAGATCAGGCGGGAATGGGGAATGAGCAGTTCTTC. This encodes CATSRDQAGMGNEQFF.

J is TRBJ2-7 and V is TRBV6-1; D possibly corresponds to TRBD2 (6 bases). From germline, CDR1 is MNHNS and CDR2 SASEGT. Trimming stripped 6 bases from V and 4 bases from J, with 7 bases between. The CDR3 loop spans 11 amino acids. The CDR3 DNA reads as TGTGCCAGCAGCGGGGGATACGAGCAGTACTTC. Translated, it gives CASSGGYEQYF.

The chain combines TRBV6-6 with TRBJ2-5; tentatively, D is TRBD1 (5 bases). The CDR3 extends over 14 amino acids. Trimming took 2 bases from V and 5 from J, leaving 12 bases between them. Germline-derived CDR1 and CDR2 are MNHNY and SVGAGI (reference sequence). This CDR3 is CASSYGAAGETQYF. The DNA of the CDR3 is TGTGCCAGCAGTTACGGGGCAGCAGGCGAGACCCAGTACTTC.

The V call is TRBV4-2, the J call TRBJ2-4; 7 bases match TRBD2. In germline, CDR1 is LGHNA, CDR2 YNFKEQ. The ends lost 5 bases at V and 8 bases at J; junction bases unmatched: 12. This CDR3 is 15 amino acids long. CDR3 nucleotides: TGTGCCAGCAGCTCTGGGAGCGGGGAATCGTACATTCAGTACTTC. It specifies CASSSGSGESYIQYF.

The rearrangement uses TRBV2 and TRBJ2-2; 12 positions agree with TRBD2. The V and J ends lost 4 bases and 6 bases, in that order; junction bases with no gene match: 12. This CDR3 has 18 residues. The V gene's germline CDR1 is SNHLY and CDR2 FYNNEI. The CDR3 sequence is CASSAYSNGLAGPGELFF. The CDR3 nucleotides are TGTGCCAGCAGTGCTTACTCGAACGGACTAGCGGGACCCGGGGAGCTGTTTTTT.

The rearrangement uses TRBV5-1 and TRBJ2-1; 12 bases are a match to TRBD2. The CDR3 covers 15 residues. Unmatched junction bases numbered 7, after V lost 4 bases and J lost 8 bases. In germline, CDR1 is SGHRS, CDR2 YFSETQ. The CDR3 sequence: CASSPRTSGVDEQFF. CDR3 nucleotides: TGCGCCAGCAGCCCCCGGACTAGCGGGGTAGATGAGCAGTTCTTC.

The chain couples TRBV5-1 to TRBJ2-1; the match to TRBD1 covers 9 bases. The CDR3 totals 15 residues. The germline CDR1 and CDR2 sequences are SGHRS and YFSETQ. Germline trimming cut 0 bases from V and 8 bases from J; bases unmatched to any gene: 6. The CDR3 DNA sequence: TGCGCCAGCAGCTTGGGACAGGGGGGATGGGATGAGCAGTTCTTC. This sequence encodes CASSLGQGGWDEQFF.

V is TRBV28 and J is TRBJ1-5; 7 nucleotides align to TRBD1. The V gene's germline CDR1 is MDHEN and CDR2 SYDVKM. V lost 8 bases to trimming and J lost 7 bases; unmatched junction nucleotides: 8. The CDR3 length is 13 residues. The CDR3 DNA sequence: TGTGCCAGCTATACAGGGGACTTCCAGCCCCAGCATTTT. Protein sequence: CASYTGDFQPQHF.

This clone was found once. The chain couples TRBV19 to TRBJ1-5; 7 positions match TRBD1. The V segment lost 3 bases and the J segment 2 bases; nucleotides outside the gene matches: 4. The CDR3 consists of 15 residues. Germline CDR1 reads LNHDA; CDR2 reads SQIVND (reference sequence). The CDR3 region has the DNA TGTGCCAGTAGTATCCGACAGGGAGGCAATCAGCCCCAGCATTTT. It yields the protein CASSIRQGGNQPQHF.

This rearrangement joins TRBV5-1 to TRBJ2-7; 8 nucleotides line up with TRBD2. J was trimmed by 4 bases and V by 5 bases; bases with no gene match: 17. Germline V gene lookup returns CDR1 SGHRS and CDR2 YFSETQ. This CDR3 spans 17 amino acids. The CDR3 spells CASSLVGVAGMGYEQYF. CDR3 sequence (DNA): TGCGCCAGCAGTCTAGTCGGGGTAGCGGGAATGGGTTACGAGCAGTACTTC.

The gene calls are TRBV5-1 and TRBJ2-1; 10 bases line up with TRBD1. V was clipped by 3 bases and J by 8 bases; unmatched bases: 8. Germline loops: CDR1 SGHRS, CDR2 YFSETQ. The CDR3 runs to 15 residues. The CDR3 region has the DNA TGCGCCAGCAGCTCGGGGGACAGGGGCTGGCATGAGCAGTTCTTC. It specifies CASSSGDRGWHEQFF.

The genes are TRBV6-5 and TRBJ1-4; TRBD1 agrees at 10 bases. The CDR3 length is 15 residues. From germline, CDR1 is MNHEY and CDR2 SVGAGI. V dropped 0 bases and J dropped 6; count of bases not matched to a gene: 1. The CDR3 region is CASSYSGQGYEKLFF. The CDR3 DNA reads as TGTGCCAGCAGTTACTCGGGACAGGGGTATGAAAAACTGTTTTTT.

The rearrangement joins TRBV30 to TRBJ1-6; 8 bases line up with TRBD1. Germline CDR1 GTSNPN, CDR2 SVGIG (reference sequence). Unmatched junction bases numbered 1, after V lost 3 bases and J lost 6 bases. The CDR3 has 13 amino acids. CDR3 loop: CAWRTGGNSPLHF. The CDR3 DNA reads as TGTGCCTGGAGAACAGGGGGTAATTCACCCCTCCACTTT.

As DNA, the CDR3 is TGTGCCTGGAGTGTACTCGAGGTACCGGCAACTAATGAAAAACTGTTTTTT. It specifies CAWSVLEVPATNEKLFF. The V call is TRBV30, the J call TRBJ1-4; no firm D call. Germline CDR1 and CDR2: GTSNPN and SVGIG (reference sequence). Trimming took 0 bases from V and 0 from J, leaving 14 bases between them. CDR3 size: 17 residues.

This chain joins TRBV29-1 and TRBJ2-6, with 7 positions matching TRBD1. The ends lost 5 bases at V and 0 bases at J; junction bases unmatched: 10. The length of the CDR3 is 17 residues. The germline gives CDR1 SQVTM, CDR2 ANQGSEA. CDR3 region: CSVIHRGISSGANVLTF. The CDR3 DNA reads TGCAGCGTTATCCACAGGGGAATCAGCTCTGGGGCCAACGTCCTGACTTTC.

This clone was seen a few times. This chain links TRBV7-9 with TRBJ1-5; perhaps TRBD1 as D (5 bases). The germline CDR1 and CDR2 sequences are SEHNR and FQNEAQ (reference sequence). CDR3 length: 17 residues. V lost 1 base and J lost 7, with 20 bases in between. This chain's CDR3 is CASSLGGGSGSGQPQHF. The CDR3 region has the DNA TGTGCCAGCAGCTTAGGAGGTGGGTCAGGGTCTGGGCAGCCCCAGCATTTT.

The chain links TRBV7-2 to TRBJ2-5; 9 bases fit TRBD1. The V gene end was trimmed by 5 bases and the J gene end by 10 bases; junction bases not matched to a gene: 14. CDR1 and CDR2 from the germline V gene are SGHTA and FQGNSA. This CDR3 is built from 15 residues. DNA of the CDR3: TGTGCCAGCAGCCCTTCCGGGACAGGGCCGGAGGACCAGTACTTC. The encoded protein is CASSPSGTGPEDQYF.

This sequence joins TRBV7-8 and TRBJ1-5; D is possibly TRBD1 (5 bases). The CDR3 runs to 18 residues. Germline CDR1 is SGHVS and CDR2 is FQNEAQ. V dropped 5 bases and J dropped 3 bases, with 23 bases sitting between them. CDR3 nucleotides: TGTGCCAGCAGCGTCGAGACCGGGACGCGGGGGATCAATCAGCCCCAGCATTTT. Encoded protein: CASSVETGTRGINQPQHF.

The chain recombines TRBV25-1 with TRBJ1-4; a possible D gene is TRBD1 (6 bases). The length of the CDR3 is 18 residues. V dropped 3 bases and J dropped 5 bases, with 22 bases sitting between them. Per the germline V gene, CDR1 is MGHDK and CDR2 is SYGVNS. The CDR3 DNA follows: TGTGCCAGCAGTGATCCACCTCCGTCGGACAGCGGAAATGAAAAACTGTTTTTT. Translated: CASSDPPPSDSGNEKLFF.

This clone was found a few times. V and J are TRBV9 and TRBJ1-1; 9 bases are shared with TRBD1. The CDR3 is 14 amino acids. The germline V gene has CDR1 SGDLS and CDR2 YYNGEE. J gave up 5 bases and V 0 bases, and 2 bases lay outside the gene matches. The CDR3 DNA sequence: TGTGCCAGCAGCGTAGTTGGGACAGGGACTGAAGCTTTCTTT. Residues: CASSVVGTGTEAFF.

The chain uses TRBV18 and TRBJ1-3; D not certain. Germline CDR1 and CDR2: KGHSH and LQKENI. V dropped 0 bases and J dropped 8 bases, with 14 bases sitting between them. The CDR3 extends over 15 amino acids. CDR3 DNA sequence: TGTGCCAGCTCACCACCGGATATACAGAAGGACACCATATATTTT. Amino acid sequence: CASSPPDIQKDTIYF.

The chain recombines TRBV12-2 with TRBJ2-7; the D segment call TRBD2 is taken from the table without a DNA check. TRBV12-2 is annotated as a pseudogene. The CDR3 has 13 residues. The CDR3 sequence: CASRWSVGDEQYF. CDR3 nucleotides: TGTGCAAGTCGCTGGAGTGTAGGCGACGAGCAGTACTTC.

The J gene is TRBJ2-7, the V gene TRBV9; 7 nucleotides match TRBD2. The V and J ends lost 4 bases and 4 bases, in that order; junction bases with no gene match: 5. The CDR3 totals 13 residues. Germline V gene sequence: CDR1 SGDLS, CDR2 YYNGEE. The CDR3 sequence is CASSPPSGYEQYF. In DNA form, the CDR3 reads TGTGCCAGCAGCCCGCCTAGCGGATACGAGCAGTACTTC.

The chain has TRBV5-6 and TRBJ2-5, with TRBD1 identical over 7 bases. The germline V gene encodes CDR1 SGHDT and CDR2 YYEEEE. Losses at the gene ends were 5 bases for V and 2 bases for J; bases not matched to a gene: 6. The CDR3 contains 14 residues. CDR3 sequence reads: CASRPDRVQETQYF. The DNA of the CDR3 is TGTGCCAGCAGGCCCGACAGGGTTCAAGAGACCCAGTACTTC.

The CDR3 spells CASSQDGRVAGKETQYF. DNA of the CDR3: TGCGCCAGCAGCCAAGATGGGAGGGTAGCGGGGAAAGAGACCCAGTACTTC. The V and J genes are TRBV4-3 and TRBJ2-5, with 8 bases fitting TRBD2. CDR1 and CDR2 from the germline V gene are LGHNA and YSLEER. Germline trimming cut 0 bases from V and 3 bases from J; bases unmatched to any gene: 9. The CDR3 spans 17 residues.

This clone was picked up one time. This chain uses TRBV30 with TRBJ2-1; 7 nucleotides agree with TRBD1. This CDR3 comprises 14 residues. V was clipped by 1 base and J by 4 bases; unmatched bases: 4. From germline, CDR1 is GTSNPN and CDR2 SVGIG (reference sequence). The CDR3 DNA is TGTGCCTGGAGTGGACAGGGAAAGTACAATGAGCAGTTCTTC. As protein: CAWSGQGKYNEQFF.

The rearrangement joins TRBV4-2 to TRBJ2-7; D may be TRBD2 (6 bases). Trimming took 1 base from V and 7 from J, leaving 17 bases between them. The CDR3 length is 15 residues. Germline V CDR1 and CDR2: LGHNA, YNFKEQ. The CDR3 sequence: CASSQVEGMGREQYF. CDR3 DNA sequence: TGTGCCAGCAGCCAAGTGGAAGGAATGGGGAGGGAGCAGTACTTC.

The chain uses TRBV29-1 and TRBJ2-5; maybe TRBD1 (6 bases). Trimming removed 2 bases from V and 4 bases from J, with 14 bases in between. From germline, CDR1 is SQVTM and CDR2 ANQGSEA. The CDR3 sequence is 14 residues long. The CDR3 nucleotides read TGCAGCGTTGAAAAAGGACAGAAGAGAGAGACCCAGTACTTC. Protein: CSVEKGQKRETQYF.